The source of this T cell receptor beta chain is a study of T-cell reconstitution after alpha-beta-depleted transplantation in children. Preparation of the TCRbeta library involved a method that used unique molecular identifiers. MiXCR, applied by TCRdb to the PCR reads, yields one record per CDR3 protein. Altogether 200,000 or so distinct CDR3 sequences are present, around 5.9% being singletons, with the ten largest covering just over 4.5%. In its sample, this clonotype was seen many times. With V trimmed by 3 bases and J by 4 bases, 6 bases remained unmatched. The CDR3 consists of 15 residues. Germline lookup yields CDR1 LGHNA and CDR2 YNFKEQ.

Here the sequenced sample was PBMCs, taken before TCRalphabeta/CD19-depleted stem cell transplant. The V and J genes are TRBV4-2 and TRBJ2-1, with TRBD2 matching 7 bases. This receptor was obtained from a girl less than two years old with combined immunodeficiency, due to receive a stem cell transplant. The CDR3 spells CASSQAGEEYNEQFF. CDR3 nucleotides: TGTGCCAGCAGCCAGGCGGGGGAGGAATACAATGAGCAGTTCTTC.